A selection of T cell receptor beta chains follows, all from one sample in a study of blood T cell repertoires in COVID-19. Produced via immunoSEQ multiplex PCR; TCRdb's table is partial and in-frame only. Seen here are around 200,000 clones, around 84% observed once, and the top ten hold roughly 15%. What was sequenced was peripheral blood. Source of these receptors: a woman aged 70 to 79 with COVID-19, enrolled during active disease. Both conserved end residues are part of each CDR3. The order of the fields is D gene, V gene, clone size, J gene, CDR3 DNA, CDR3 protein. A D gene is named only where the DNA matches it firmly. Clone size is stated in some rows and not others, as once, few, many or a class when expanded.

>NA|TRBV7-9|NA|TRBJ1-1
TGTGCCAGCAGCGGAAGGCCGCGGGAGCGGAACACTGAAGCTTTCTTT
CASSGRPRERNTEAFF
>TRBD2|TRBV6-6|NA|TRBJ2-2
TGTGCCAGCAGTTACCCCAGCGGGGGGAACACCGGGGAGCTGTTTTTT
CASSYPSGGNTGELFF
>TRBD2|TRBV24-1|NA|TRBJ2-1
TGTGCCACCAGTGATTACGGGACTAGCGGTGACAATGAGCAGTTCTTC
CATSDYGTSGDNEQFF
>TRBD2|TRBV14|NA|TRBJ2-1
TGTGCCAGCAGCCAAGGAGGGCTAGCGGGAGGGGGAGAGCAGTTCTTC
CASSQGGLAGGGEQFF
>NA|TRBV29-1|few|TRBJ1-1
TGCAGCGTTGAGTTGGGCATTGAAGAAGCTTTCTTT
CSVELGIEEAFF
>NA|TRBV2|few|TRBJ2-5
TGTGCCAGCGGGCGAACCGTGTACCAAGAGACCCAGTACTTC
CASGRTVYQETQYF
>NA|TRBV6-1|NA|TRBJ1-2
TGTGCCAGCAGTGAACCTCATGGCTACACCTTC
CASSEPHGYTF
>NA|TRBV7-9|NA|TRBJ2-7
TGTGCCAGCAGTTCCGACAGATGGCCCTACGAGCAGTACTTC
CASSSDRWPYEQYF
>TRBD2|TRBV19|NA|TRBJ2-7
TGTGCCAGTACCGTTGCGGGAGCCTACGAGCAGTACTTC
CASTVAGAYEQYF
>TRBD2|TRBV27|NA|TRBJ2-1
TGTGCCAGCAGTCCCCGACTAGCGGGAGGGCTTGGAAATGAGCAGTTCTTC
CASSPRLAGGLGNEQFF
>TRBD2|TRBV5-1|NA|TRBJ2-3
TGCGCCAGCAGCCCTCCCGGACTAGCGGTGGGAAATACGCAGTATTTT
CASSPPGLAVGNTQYF
>NA|TRBV27|NA|TRBJ1-6
TGTGCCAGCACCGCGGGCCCCCCGGGCTCACCCCTCCACTTT
CASTAGPPGSPLHF
>NA|TRBV6-5|NA|TRBJ1-2
TGTGCCAGCAAACAATTACGTACAGGGAGTGGCTACACCTTC
CASKQLRTGSGYTF
>NA|TRBV28|NA|TRBJ1-1
TGTGCCAGCAGTTTACCCAGGAACACTGAAGCTTTCTTT
CASSLPRNTEAFF
>NA|TRBV4-1|NA|TRBJ1-5
TGCGCCAGCAGCCAAGAGCTTTATCTTCCGGGGTTTCGCAATCAGCCCCAGCATTTT
CASSQELYLPGFRNQPQHF
>NA|TRBV28|NA|TRBJ1-6
TGTGCCAGCAGTTTATACCCTCGGGGTGTTGGTATTTCACCCCTCCACTTT
CASSLYPRGVGISPLHF
>TRBD1|TRBV5-1|NA|TRBJ2-7
TGCGCCAGCAGCTTTTCAGGGGGCGGCTACGAGCAGTACTTC
CASSFSGGGYEQYF
>NA|TRBV5-5|few|TRBJ2-7
TGTGCCAGCAGCTTCGGACCTCCGGGGGAGCAGTACTTC
CASSFGPPGEQYF
>NA|TRBV19|once|TRBJ1-1
TGTGCCAGTATAAATACACCTTCGAACACTGAAGCTTTCTTT
CASINTPSNTEAFF
>NA|TRBV6-1|once|TRBJ2-1
TGTGCCAGCAGTGAAGCCCCAGGAGGGGGCCGCGGCAATGAGCAGTTCTTC
CASSEAPGGGRGNEQFF
>NA|TRBV7-2|NA|TRBJ1-5
TGTGCCAGCAGCTCTGGGGGCAGGGGAGACCAGCCCCAGCATTTT
CASSSGGRGDQPQHF